The next 2 T cell receptor beta chains were all read from a single sample in a study of PD-1 blockade in classical Hodgkin lymphoma. The assay was immunoSEQ multiplex PCR, and TCRdb's table has in-frame clones only and misses some. The data hold about 34,000 clones, with around 76% observed a single time. All the patients suffered relapse after autologous stem cell transplantation, and brentuximab vedotin exposure differed. This specimen consisted of peripheral blood mononuclear cells (PBMCs), obtained before the second cycle of nivolumab. Source of these receptors: a human donor with classical Hodgkin lymphoma.

The V gene is TRBV21-1, the J gene TRBJ2-5; TRBD2, the table's D call, was not compared with the DNA. TRBV21-1 is deemed a pseudogene. This CDR3 is 16 amino acids long. Here the CDR3 DNA reads TGTGCCAGCAGCAAAGCCGTGGGGGACTACCAAGAGACCCAGTACTTC. Translation: CASSKAVGDYQETQYF.

The V gene is TRBV7-2, the J gene TRBJ2-1, with 14 bases lining up with TRBD2. Trimming cost V 4 bases and J 12 bases; bases outside gene matches: 2. The length of the CDR3 is 13 residues. Germline CDR1 is SGHTA and CDR2 is FQGNSA. DNA for the CDR3: TGTGCCAGCAGCTCCGGACTAGCGGGGGGGCAGTTCTTC. Translation: CASSSGLAGGQFF.